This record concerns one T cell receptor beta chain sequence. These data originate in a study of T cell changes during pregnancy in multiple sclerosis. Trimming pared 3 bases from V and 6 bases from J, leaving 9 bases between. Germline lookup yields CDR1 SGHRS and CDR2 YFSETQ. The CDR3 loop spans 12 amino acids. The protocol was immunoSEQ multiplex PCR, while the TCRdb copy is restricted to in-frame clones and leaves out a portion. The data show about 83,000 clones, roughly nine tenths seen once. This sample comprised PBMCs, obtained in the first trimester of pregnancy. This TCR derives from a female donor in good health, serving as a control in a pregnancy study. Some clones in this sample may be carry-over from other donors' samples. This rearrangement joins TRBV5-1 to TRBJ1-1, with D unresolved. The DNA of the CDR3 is TGCGCCAGCAGCTCAGGTCACGCTGAAGCTTTCTTT. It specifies CASSSGHAEAFF.